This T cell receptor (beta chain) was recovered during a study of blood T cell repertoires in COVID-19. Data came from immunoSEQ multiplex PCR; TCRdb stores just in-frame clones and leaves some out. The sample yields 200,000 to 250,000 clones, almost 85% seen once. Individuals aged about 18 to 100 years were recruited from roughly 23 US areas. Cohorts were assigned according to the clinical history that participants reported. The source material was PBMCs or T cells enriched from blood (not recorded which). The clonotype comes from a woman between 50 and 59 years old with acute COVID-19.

The CDR3 DNA reads TGTGCCAGCAGCCCTATACAGGATAGCACCTATGGCTACACCTTC. Encoded protein: CASSPIQDSTYGYTF. The chain is built from TRBV9 and TRBJ1-2, with a tentative D call TRBD1 (5 bases). This CDR3 has 15 residues. V was cut by 4 bases and J by 4 bases, with 17 bases left in between. Germline values: CDR1 SGDLS, CDR2 YYNGEE. Full variable domain (outside the CDR3, taken from reference TRBV9 and TRBJ1-2): DSGVTQTPKHLITATGQRVTLRCSPRSGDLSVYWYQQSLDQGLQFLIQYYNGEERAKGNILERFSAQQFPDLHSELNLSSLELGDSALYFCASSPIQDSTYGYTFGSGTRLTVV.